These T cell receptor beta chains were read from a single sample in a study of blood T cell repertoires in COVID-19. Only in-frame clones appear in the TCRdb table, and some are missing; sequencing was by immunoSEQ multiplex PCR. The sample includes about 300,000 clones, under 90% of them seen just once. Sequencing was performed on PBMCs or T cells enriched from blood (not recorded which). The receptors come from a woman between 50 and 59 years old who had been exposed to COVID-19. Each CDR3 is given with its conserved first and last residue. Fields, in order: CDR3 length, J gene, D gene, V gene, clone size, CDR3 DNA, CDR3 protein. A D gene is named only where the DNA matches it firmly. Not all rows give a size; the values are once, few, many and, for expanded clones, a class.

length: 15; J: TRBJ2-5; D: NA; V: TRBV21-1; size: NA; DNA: TGTGCTTATCCCCCTAGCGGGGGGGTAGGGGAGACCCAGTACTTC; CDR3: CAYPPSGGVGETQYF
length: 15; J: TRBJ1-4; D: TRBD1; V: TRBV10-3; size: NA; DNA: TGTGCCATCAGTGAGTCGACAGGGATTAATGAAAAACTGTTTTTT; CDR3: CAISESTGINEKLFF
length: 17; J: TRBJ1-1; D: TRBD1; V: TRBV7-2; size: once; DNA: TGTGCCAGCAGGGGGACCGGGACAGGGGCCGGGGTCACTGAAGCTTTCTTT; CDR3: CASRGTGTGAGVTEAFF
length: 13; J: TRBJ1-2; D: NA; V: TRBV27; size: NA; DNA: TGTGCCAGCAGGACACCATATAACTATGGCTACACCTTC; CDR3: CASRTPYNYGYTF
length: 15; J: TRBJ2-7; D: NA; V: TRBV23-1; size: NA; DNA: TGCGCCAGCAGTCCCCTGGGGGGGCCCGACTACGAGCAGTACTTC; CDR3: CASSPLGGPDYEQYF
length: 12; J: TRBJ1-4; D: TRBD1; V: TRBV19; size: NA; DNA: TGTGCCAGTCGACAGGGTAATGAAAAACTGTTTTTT; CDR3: CASRQGNEKLFF
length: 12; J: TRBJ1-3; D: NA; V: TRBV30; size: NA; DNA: TGTGCCTCCGCCCGCGGGGGAAACACCATATATTTT; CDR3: CASARGGNTIYF
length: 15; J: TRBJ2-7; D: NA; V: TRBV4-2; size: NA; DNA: TGTGCCAGCAGCCAAAATCTCGCAGGGGCATACGAGCAGTACTTC; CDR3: CASSQNLAGAYEQYF
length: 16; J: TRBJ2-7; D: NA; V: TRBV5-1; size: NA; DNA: TGCGCCAGCAGCCCGAGGGGGTCTTCTATTTCCTACGAGCAGTACTTC; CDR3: CASSPRGSSISYEQYF
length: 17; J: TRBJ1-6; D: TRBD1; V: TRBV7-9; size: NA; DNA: TGTGCCAGCAGTTTTACAGGGGCGCGCTCCTATAATTCACCCCTCCACTTT; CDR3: CASSFTGARSYNSPLHF
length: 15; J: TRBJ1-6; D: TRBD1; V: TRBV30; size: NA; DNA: TGTGCCTGGAGCCCCACGGGACAGATCAATTCACCCCTCCACTTT; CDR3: CAWSPTGQINSPLHF
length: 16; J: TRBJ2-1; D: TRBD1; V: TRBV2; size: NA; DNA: TGTGCCAGCGCCTCGGACAGGTGGCGGGCCTACAATGAGCAGTTCTTC; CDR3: CASASDRWRAYNEQFF
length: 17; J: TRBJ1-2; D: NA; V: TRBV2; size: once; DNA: TGTGCCAGCAGTGAATCGGCAGGCCCTCGCCAGTCCGATGGCTACACCTTC; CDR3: CASSESAGPRQSDGYTF
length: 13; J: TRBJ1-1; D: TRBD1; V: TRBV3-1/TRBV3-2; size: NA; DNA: TGTGCCAGCAGCCTAAACCGGGACAGTGAAGCTTTCTTT; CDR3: CASSLNRDSEAFF
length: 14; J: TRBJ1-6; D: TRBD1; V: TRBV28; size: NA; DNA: TGTGCCAGCAGTTTTGGGGACAGGGATTCACCCCTCCACTTT; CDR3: CASSFGDRDSPLHF
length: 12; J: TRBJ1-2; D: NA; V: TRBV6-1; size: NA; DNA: TGTGCCAGCAGTGAAAGCCGGGGGACTTCAACCTTC; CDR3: CASSESRGTSTF
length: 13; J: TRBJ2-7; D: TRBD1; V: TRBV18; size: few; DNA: TGTGCCAGCTCTCAGACAGGGTCCTACGAGCAGTACTTC; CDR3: CASSQTGSYEQYF
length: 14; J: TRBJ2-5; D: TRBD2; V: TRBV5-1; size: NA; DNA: TGCGCCAGCGGGACTAGCGGGGCGGCAGAGACCCAGTACTTC; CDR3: CASGTSGAAETQYF
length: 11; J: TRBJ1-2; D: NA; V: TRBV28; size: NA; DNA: TGTGCCAGCAGATACAGGGAGGGCTACACCTTC; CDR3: CASRYREGYTF
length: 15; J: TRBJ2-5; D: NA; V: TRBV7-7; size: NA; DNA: TGTGCTAGCAGCTTCACAGGGTTATGGGAAGAGACCCAGTACTTC; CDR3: CASSFTGLWEETQYF
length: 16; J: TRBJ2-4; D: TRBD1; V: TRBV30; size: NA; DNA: TGTGCCTGGAGTCCCCGGGACAGGGGTGGCAAAAACATTCAGTACTTC; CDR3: CAWSPRDRGGKNIQYF
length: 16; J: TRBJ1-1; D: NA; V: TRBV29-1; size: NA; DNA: TGCAGCGTTGAAGATCCCGCGGGAGGGTTGAACACTGAAGCTTTCTTT; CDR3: CSVEDPAGGLNTEAFF
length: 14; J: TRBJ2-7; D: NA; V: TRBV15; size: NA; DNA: TGTGCCACCAGCAACCGGCAGGGATCCGGCGAGCAGTACTTC; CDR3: CATSNRQGSGEQYF
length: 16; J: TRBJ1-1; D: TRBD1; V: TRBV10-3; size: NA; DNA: TGTGCCATCAGTCGGACAGGGGGATCCGTGAACACTGAAGCTTTCTTT; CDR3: CAISRTGGSVNTEAFF
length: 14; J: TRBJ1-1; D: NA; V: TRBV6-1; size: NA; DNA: TGTGCCAGCAGTGAAGCAGGGACAATTCGGGAAGCTTTCTTT; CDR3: CASSEAGTIREAFF
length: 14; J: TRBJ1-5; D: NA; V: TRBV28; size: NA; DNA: TGTGCCAGCAACTCGGGGGGAGGCATTCAGCCCCAGCATTTT; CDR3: CASNSGGGIQPQHF
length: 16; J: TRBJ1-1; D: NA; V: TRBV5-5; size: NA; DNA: TGTGCCAGCAGCTTCTACACCGGGACTGCGAACACTGAAGCTTTCTTT; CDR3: CASSFYTGTANTEAFF
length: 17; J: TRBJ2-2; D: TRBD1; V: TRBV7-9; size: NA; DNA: TGTGCCAGCAGCCCGGCGGCTCCAGGGGGTTTCGCCGGGGAGCTGTTTTTT; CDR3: CASSPAAPGGFAGELFF
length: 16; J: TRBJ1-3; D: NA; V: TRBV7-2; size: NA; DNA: TGTGCCAGCAGCTTAGGTCCCGGAGACTCTGGAAACACCATATATTTT; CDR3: CASSLGPGDSGNTIYF
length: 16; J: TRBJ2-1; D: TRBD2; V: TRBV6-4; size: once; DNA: TGTGCCAGCAGTCCCTTACCGGGACTAGGCCCCAATGAGCAGTTCTTC; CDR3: CASSPLPGLGPNEQFF
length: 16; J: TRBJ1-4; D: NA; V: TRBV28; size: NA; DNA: TGTGCCAGCAGTGGTGGGGGGATTACAACTAATGAAAAACTGTTTTTT; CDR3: CASSGGGITTNEKLFF
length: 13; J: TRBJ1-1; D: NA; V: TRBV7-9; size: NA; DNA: TGTGCCAGCAGCTTAGTGTCAGTCCCTGAAGCTTTCTTT; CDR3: CASSLVSVPEAFF
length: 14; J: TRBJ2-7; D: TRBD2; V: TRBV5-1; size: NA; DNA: TGCGCCAGCAGCGTGGCGGGGGGAGACTACGAGCAGTACTTC; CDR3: CASSVAGGDYEQYF
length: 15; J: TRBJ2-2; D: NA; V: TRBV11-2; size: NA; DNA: TGTGCCAGCAGTTTCCTCCCCCGAGGCACCGGGGAGCTGTTTTTT; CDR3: CASSFLPRGTGELFF
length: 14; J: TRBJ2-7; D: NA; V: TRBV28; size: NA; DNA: TGTGCCAGCAAATCCCCTCCGCCGGGTTACGAGCAGTACTTC; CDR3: CASKSPPPGYEQYF
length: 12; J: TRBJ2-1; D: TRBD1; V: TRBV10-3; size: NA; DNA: TGTGCCTCGAGGACAGGGGTTGATGAGCAGTTCTTC; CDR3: CASRTGVDEQFF
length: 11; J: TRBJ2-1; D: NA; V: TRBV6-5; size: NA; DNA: TGTGCCAGCGCACTCTACAATGAGCAGTTCTTC; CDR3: CASALYNEQFF
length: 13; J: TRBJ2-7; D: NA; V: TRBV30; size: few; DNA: TGTGCCTGGAGTGACAGTCCCTCCTACGAGCAGTACTTC; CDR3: CAWSDSPSYEQYF
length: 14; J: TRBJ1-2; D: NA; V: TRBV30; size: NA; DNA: TGTGCCTGGAGTTTGTGGGGCCAAAGAGATGGCTACACCTTC; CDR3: CAWSLWGQRDGYTF
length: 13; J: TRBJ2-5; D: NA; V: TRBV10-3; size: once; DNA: TGTGCCATCAGTGGGACAGACCAAGAGACCCAGTACTTC; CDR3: CAISGTDQETQYF
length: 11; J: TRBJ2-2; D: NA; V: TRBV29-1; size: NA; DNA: TGCAGCACCGAGGGTTCCGGGGAGCTGTTTTTT; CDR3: CSTEGSGELFF
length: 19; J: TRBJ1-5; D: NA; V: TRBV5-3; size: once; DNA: TGTGCCAGAAGCTCAGGTAGCGCCAGGGACTCCTATAGCAATCAGCCCCAGCATTTT; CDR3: CARSSGSARDSYSNQPQHF
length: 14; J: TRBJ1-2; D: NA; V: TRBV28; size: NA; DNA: TGTGCCAGCAGTTTAAGTGCGGAGATCTATGGCTACACCTTC; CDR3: CASSLSAEIYGYTF
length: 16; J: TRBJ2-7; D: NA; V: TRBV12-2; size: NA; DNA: TGTGCAAGTCGCTTAGCTAAGTCGGGGAACTCCTACGAGCAGTACTTC; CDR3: CASRLAKSGNSYEQYF
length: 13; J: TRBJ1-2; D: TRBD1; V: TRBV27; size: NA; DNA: TGTGCCAGCAGTCCAGGGGGCGCCTATGGCTACACCTTC; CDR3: CASSPGGAYGYTF
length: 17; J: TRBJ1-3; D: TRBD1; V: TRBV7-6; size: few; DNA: TGTGCCAGCAGCTTGGGGACAGCGACTTTTTCTGGAAACACCATATATTTT; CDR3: CASSLGTATFSGNTIYF
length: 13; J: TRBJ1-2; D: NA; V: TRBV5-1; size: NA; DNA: TGCGCCAGCAGCCCCGGGACAACCTATGGCTACACCTTC; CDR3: CASSPGTTYGYTF
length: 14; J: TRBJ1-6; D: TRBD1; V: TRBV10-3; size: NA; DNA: TGTGCCATCAGTGAGGGCAGGGGGGATTCACCCCTCCACTTT; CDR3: CAISEGRGDSPLHF
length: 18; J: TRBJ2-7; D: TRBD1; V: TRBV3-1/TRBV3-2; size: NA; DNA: TGTGCCAGCAGCCAACTACATCCCCGACAGGGGGCGATGTACGAGCAGTACTTC; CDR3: CASSQLHPRQGAMYEQYF
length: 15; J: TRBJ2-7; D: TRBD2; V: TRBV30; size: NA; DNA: TGTGCCTGGAGTGATTTTGGCGGGGGGGCTTACGAGCAGTACTTC; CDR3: CAWSDFGGGAYEQYF
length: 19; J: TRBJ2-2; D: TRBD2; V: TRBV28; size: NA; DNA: TGTGCCAGCAGTTTAGCTCTAGCGGGGGTATCGCTTAACACCGGGGAGCTGTTTTTT; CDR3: CASSLALAGVSLNTGELFF
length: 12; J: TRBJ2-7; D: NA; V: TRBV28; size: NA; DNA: TGTGCCAGCAGGCCACAGGCTTACGAGCAGTACTTC; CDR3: CASRPQAYEQYF
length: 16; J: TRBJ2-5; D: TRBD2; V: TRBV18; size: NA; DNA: TGTGCCAGCTCACCACGATCCGGTAGCGGGGCGCTGGGATTGTACTTC; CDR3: CASSPRSGSGALGLYF
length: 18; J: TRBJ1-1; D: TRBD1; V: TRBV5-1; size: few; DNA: TGCGCCAGCAGCTTCTCCGGGACAGGGCCCTTCTTGAACACTGAAGCTTTCTTT; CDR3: CASSFSGTGPFLNTEAFF
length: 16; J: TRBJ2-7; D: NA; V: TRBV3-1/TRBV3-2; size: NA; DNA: TGTGCCAGCAGCCAAGCGGGCGGGGATAGCCCCTACGAGCAGTACTTC; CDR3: CASSQAGGDSPYEQYF
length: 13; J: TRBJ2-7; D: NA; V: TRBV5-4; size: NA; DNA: TGTGCCAGCAGCTTGGATCCAGGGCGCGAGCAGTACTTC; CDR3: CASSLDPGREQYF
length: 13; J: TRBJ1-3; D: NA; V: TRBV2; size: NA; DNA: TGTGCCAGCCTCGGGGGGGCTGGAAACACCATATATTTT; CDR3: CASLGGAGNTIYF
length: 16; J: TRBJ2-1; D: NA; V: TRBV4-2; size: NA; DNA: TGTGCCAGCAGCCAAGGGGGACACCGGGTTTTAGATGAGCAGTTCTTC; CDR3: CASSQGGHRVLDEQFF